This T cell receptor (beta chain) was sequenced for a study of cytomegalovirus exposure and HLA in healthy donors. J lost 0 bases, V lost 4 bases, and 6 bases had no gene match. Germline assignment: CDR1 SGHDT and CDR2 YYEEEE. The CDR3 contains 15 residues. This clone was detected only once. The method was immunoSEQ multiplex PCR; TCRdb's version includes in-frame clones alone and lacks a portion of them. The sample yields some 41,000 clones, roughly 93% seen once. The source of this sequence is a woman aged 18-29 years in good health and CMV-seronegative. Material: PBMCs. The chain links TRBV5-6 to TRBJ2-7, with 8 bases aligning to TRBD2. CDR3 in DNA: TGTGCCAGCAGCCCCCTCGGGGGGGGCTCCTACGAGCAGTACTTC. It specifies CASSPLGGGSYEQYF.